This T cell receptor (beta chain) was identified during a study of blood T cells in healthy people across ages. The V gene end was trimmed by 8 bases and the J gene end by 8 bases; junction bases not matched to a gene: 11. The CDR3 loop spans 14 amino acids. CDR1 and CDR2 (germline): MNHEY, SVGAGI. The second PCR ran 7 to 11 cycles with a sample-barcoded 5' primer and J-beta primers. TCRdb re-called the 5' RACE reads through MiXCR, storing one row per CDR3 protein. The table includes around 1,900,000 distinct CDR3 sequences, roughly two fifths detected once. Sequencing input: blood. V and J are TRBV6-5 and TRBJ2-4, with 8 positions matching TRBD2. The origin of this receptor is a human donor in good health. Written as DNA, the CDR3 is TGTGCCAGCCGAGATCCGGGACTAGGGGACATTCAGTACTTC. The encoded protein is CASRDPGLGDIQYF.